This TCR beta chain was obtained from a study of radiotherapy plus CTLA-4 blockade in lung cancer. Study in general: Objective responses arose in about 18% of patients, and 25% to 40% experienced disease control.

The V gene's germline CDR1 is SGHRS and CDR2 YFSETQ. Trimming took 4 bases from V and 0 from J, leaving 14 bases between them. The CDR3 extends over 15 amino acids. Sequencing was performed with immunoSEQ multiplex PCR; in TCRdb, only in-frame clones are kept and a portion is missing. In the table there are under 95,000 clones, more than 80% of which are singletons. The source of this sequence is a human donor with non-small cell lung cancer who had stable disease on radiotherapy plus ipilimumab. This specimen was peripheral blood, taken from a patient treated with radiotherapy plus ipilimumab. The V gene is TRBV5-1, the J gene TRBJ2-7; tentatively, D is TRBD1 or TRBD2 (6 bases each). The DNA of the CDR3 is TGCGCCAGCAGCGCCGAGGGGGGCAGCTCCTACGAGCAGTACTTC. Translating gives CASSAEGGSSYEQYF. Complete variable domain (other parts from reference TRBV5-1 and TRBJ2-7): KAGVTQTPRYLIKTRGQQVTLSCSPISGHRSVSWYQQTPGQGLQFLFEYFSETQRNKGNFPGRFSGRQFSNSRSEMNVSTLELGDSALYLCASSAEGGSSYEQYFGPGTRLTVT.